This TCR beta chain is from a study of radiation and T cells in renal cell carcinoma (dated by TCRdb to the early 2020s). For the wider study: In total, almost 55 samples, comprising approximately 26 tumors and some 27 peripheral blood samples, were subjected to TCR beta sequencing. The last blood draw occurred 4 weeks after radiation, at the same time as nephrectomy. Across all 55 or so samples, 4,016,671 unique CDR3 nucleotide sequences encoding about 2.4 million unique CDR3 amino acid sequences were identified.

About this clone: Its antigen is not yet known. The record has no base qualities; no much larger clone is one base away.

Following the manufacturer's recommendations, the immunoSEQ kit was used to generate TCR beta libraries from genomic DNA. Library preparation used a first multiplex PCR with proprietary primers, then a second PCR adding unique barcodes, with bead cleanups after each round. A positive control reaction and a negative control reaction, both provided in the kit, were run with every batch of samples. The final libraries underwent checking on an Agilent 4200 TapeStation D1000 ScreenTape, volumetric pooling, and quantification by qPCR. Sequencing was performed on an Illumina NextSeq500 with a MidOutput 150-cycle cartridge, and 156 Read1 and 15 Index1 cycles were run with kit custom primers. The pooled library was loaded at 1.0 pM with around 20% PhiX control spiked in. On the study's bioinformatics: The vendor-processed data were analyzed in R, and a clonotype was defined as all T cells that share the same CDR3 nucleotide sequence. For clone abundance analyses, frequencies were normalized to the 10,000 most abundant clones in each sample. Public T cell clones, averaging fewer than five per sample, were removed before analysis. Tumor-enriched clonotypes and baseline blood-enriched clonotypes were defined as those with an abundance difference of at least 32-fold between compartments. Clonotypes expanded or contracted between blood time points were identified with a beta-binomial differential abundance model. Similarity between tumor and blood repertoires was quantified using the Baroni-Urbani and Buser coefficient, and groups were compared with two-tailed Wilcoxon tests in R. TCRdb holds this immuneACCESS table with in-frame rearrangements only. Some clones are missing; in checked studies, unresolved V genes explain under half, and the rest has no known cause. V and J calls and clone size come straight from that table; D and trimming were deduced from the DNA. Here the sample has tens of thousands of clones; approximately 87% occur a single time. About 2.4% of the sample is held by the ten biggest clonotypes.

Summary of the overall study and its limitations: An increase in top tumor clonotypes in blood was observed from baseline to 2 weeks post-radiation, followed by contraction by 4 weeks, which was taken to suggest transient expansion of tumor-resident clones. Dynamics of the blood repertoire were not tracked past 4 weeks after treatment. With a single-armed trial design, the study had no way to address how radiation dose or scheduling affects the TCR repertoire. Because no pretreatment tumor biopsies were available, whether clonotypes were present in the tumor at baseline could not be determined.

V is trimmed back by 5 bases and J by 2 bases, and the junction contains 4 bases that no gene match accounts for. From a lookup of the germline V gene (reference sequence), CDR1 and CDR2 are LNHDA and SQIVND. Taken from cysteine to phenylalanine, the CDR3 has 14 residues. CDR3 DNA is the only sequence kept; it has 42 bases, read in frame from the first base. This specimen's time point label, per the study, means: blood 4 weeks post-SBRT, at nephrectomy. The label giving this sample's treatment or condition can be read as: 15 Gy SBRT to primary tumor, nephrectomy 4 weeks later. Samples were obtained from a clinical trial, in which 15 Gy stereotactic body radiation therapy was delivered to primary renal cell carcinomas and nephrectomy was performed 4 weeks later. To follow tumor-enriched clonotypes, peripheral blood was collected serially from radiation-treated patients at baseline and again at 2 weeks and 4 weeks after SBRT. Every patient had renal cell carcinoma of clear cell pathology. The QIAamp DNA Blood Mini Kit (Qiagen) was used to prepare genomic DNA for TCR sequencing. Only samples passing all quality control checks were included in the analyses.

The source of this sequence is a woman aged 60-70 years with renal cell carcinoma. The sequenced sample was blood, obtained from a patient whose treatment included radiotherapy and nephrectomy. Recombination joined TRBV19 with TRBJ1-1, with 8 central nucleotides matching TRBD1. The CDR3 loop reads CASSAGQENTEAFF. DNA sequence: TGTGCCAGTAGTGCGGGACAGGAAAACACTGAAGCTTTCTTT.